Listed below are T cell receptor beta chains from one sample, sequenced in a study of identical twins. TCRdb re-analysed the 5' RACE reads in MiXCR, keeping a single row per CDR3 protein. The sample has under 800,000 distinct CDR3 sequences, around 20% seen once. These data were also reused for a study on T cells expressing NK-cell markers.

Sequenced input: PBMCs. The receptors shown here come from a woman aged 18-29 years in good health. The CDR3 runs from the conserved cysteine through the conserved F or W. The D gene is left open where the match is weak. Clone size appears in some rows only: once, few, many, or a class for an expanded clone.

V	D	size	J	DNA	CDR3
TRBV7-2	TRBD2	few	TRBJ2-5	TGTGCCAGCAGCTTAGTTTTAGCGGGACAAGAGACCCAGTACTTC	CASSLVLAGQETQYF
TRBV12-3/TRBV12-4	NA	many	TRBJ2-1	TGTGCCAGCAGCCGCCTAGCTACTGATCGCTACAATGAGCAGTTCTTC	CASSRLATDRYNEQFF
TRBV29-1	NA	few	TRBJ1-1	TGCAGCGTCCGGGGGAATGGACCGGACACTGAAGCTTTCTTT	CSVRGNGPDTEAFF
TRBV6-5	NA	few	TRBJ2-3	TGTGCCAGCAGTTACGTCGCCCGTGGCACAGATACGCAGTATTTT	CASSYVARGTDTQYF
TRBV12-3/TRBV12-4	NA	few	TRBJ2-3	TGTGCCAGCGGGGGGCGAGCGGGGACTAGCACAGATACGCAGTATTTT	CASGGRAGTSTDTQYF
TRBV5-1	NA	few	TRBJ2-1	TGCGCCAGCAGCCGACGGACTGGGACCAGTGAGCAGTTCTTC	CASSRRTGTSEQFF
TRBV7-9	NA	few	TRBJ2-1	TGTGCCAGCAGGCCCCGGGACCTCTCCTACAATGAGCAGTTCTTC	CASRPRDLSYNEQFF
TRBV20-1	NA	NA	TRBJ1-1	TGCAGTGCTAGAGAAGGACGGGATGGTACTGAAGCTTTCTTT	CSAREGRDGTEAFF
TRBV10-2	TRBD1	NA	TRBJ2-3	TGCGCCAGCACTTCATTGAGAGGCCAGGGGGCAGATACGCAGTATTTT	CASTSLRGQGADTQYF
TRBV6-5	TRBD1	NA	TRBJ2-7	TGTGCCAGCAGTTACGCCGGGACAGGACCCTACGAGCAGTACTTC	CASSYAGTGPYEQYF
TRBV13	NA	few	TRBJ2-3	TGTGCCAGCAGCTTAGGCATTTCGATCACAGATACGCAGTATTTT	CASSLGISITDTQYF
TRBV9	NA	NA	TRBJ1-2	TGTGCCAGAGTTGGTGGGGGGTACTATGGCTACACCTTC	CARVGGGYYGYTF
TRBV20-1	NA	many	TRBJ2-1	TGCAGTGCTAAGGGGACTTTCCTATCCGAGCAGTTCTTC	CSAKGTFLSEQFF
TRBV12-3/TRBV12-4	NA	many	TRBJ1-2	TGTGCCAGCAGCTCGACAGGAGGCTATGGCTACACCTTC	CASSSTGGYGYTF
TRBV20-1	NA	many	TRBJ1-2	TGCAGTGCTAGAATGGTGGGGCCAGGAACTTTCTATGGCTACACCTTC	CSARMVGPGTFYGYTF
TRBV4-3	NA	many	TRBJ1-1	TGCGCCAGCAGCCAGGGCCGGGAAGCTTTCTTT	CASSQGREAFF
TRBV7-2	NA	NA	TRBJ2-7	TGTGCCAGCAGCTTAGCAAGCCCAGACTACGAGCAGTACTTC	CASSLASPDYEQYF
TRBV12-3/TRBV12-4	TRBD1	few	TRBJ2-7	TGTGCCAGCAGTTCTGTGACAGGGCCCCTTTCCTACGAGCAGTACTTC	CASSSVTGPLSYEQYF
TRBV29-1	TRBD2	NA	TRBJ2-2	TGCAGCGTTGTCGCCCCAAGCGGGAAGGGCGGGGAGCTGTTTTTT	CSVVAPSGKGGELFF
TRBV6-2/TRBV6-3	TRBD2	once	TRBJ2-7	TGTGCCAGCAGTCCACTTCTAGCGGGACCTCCCTACGAGCAGTACTTC	CASSPLLAGPPYEQYF
TRBV10-3	NA	many	TRBJ2-3	TGTGCCATCGGGGGTTTCACTAGCACAGATACGCAGTATTTT	CAIGGFTSTDTQYF
TRBV20-1	TRBD1	many	TRBJ1-5	TGCAGTGCTATCCCAACAGGGGGCAGTCAGCCCCAGCATTTT	CSAIPTGGSQPQHF